Listed here are 19 T cell receptor beta chains from one sample, sequenced in a study of CD8 T cells in Susac syndrome. Random hexamers were used to reverse transcribe the RNA input (about 0.5 to 1 ug). TCRdb processed the immunoSEQ multiplex PCR reads anew with MiXCR; each CDR3 protein has one entry. The sample holds roughly 200,000 distinct CDR3 sequences, roughly 94% seen once. The sample was CD4+ T cells from PBMCs. The receptors stem from a human donor with Susac syndrome.

The chain joins TRBV25-1 to TRBJ2-7, with 9 bases fitting TRBD1. With 7 bases clipped from V and 1 base from J, the junction kept 8 bases outside the gene matches. CDR1 is MGHDK, CDR2 SYGVNS, per germline. The CDR3 is made up of 15 amino acids. CDR3 region: CASTPTGGLSYEQYF. The CDR3 DNA reads TGTGCCAGCACCCCCACAGGGGGCTTGTCCTACGAGCAGTACTTC.

The chain recombines TRBV20-1 with TRBJ2-3, with 9 positions matching TRBD2. Germline loops: CDR1 DFQATT, CDR2 SNEGSKA (reference sequence). This CDR3 comprises 15 residues. V was clipped by 5 bases and J by 2 bases; unmatched bases: 8. The CDR3 loop is CSAPRLADYTDTQYF. The DNA of the CDR3 is TGCAGTGCTCCCCGACTAGCGGATTACACAGATACGCAGTATTTT.

V usage is TRBV3-1 and J usage is TRBJ1-5; possible D gene TRBD1, 6 bases. V was pared by 1 base and J by 6 bases, with 13 bases between. The germline V gene encodes CDR1 LGHDT and CDR2 YNNKEL (reference sequence). This CDR3 comprises 15 residues. CDR3 in DNA: TGTGCCAGCAGCCAAGGAGCAGGGGAATCTCAGCCCCAGCATTTT. Its translation: CASSQGAGESQPQHF.

The rearrangement links TRBV20-1 to TRBJ1-5, with D perhaps matching TRBD1 (6 bases). V was clipped by 6 bases and J by 5 bases, with 14 bases between them. CDR1 and CDR2 (germline): DFQATT, SNEGSKA (reference sequence). CDR3 length: 13 amino acids. The CDR3 sequence is CSAAYRADQPQHF. CDR3 nucleotides: TGCAGTGCGGCGTACAGGGCCGATCAGCCCCAGCATTTT.

This rearrangement joins TRBV13 to TRBJ2-7, with 9 nucleotides matching TRBD1. Germline V gives CDR1 PRHDT, CDR2 FYEKMQ (reference sequence). The J segment lost 1 base and the V segment lost 4 bases, leaving 8 bases of the junction unmatched. CDR3 length: 16 amino acids. The CDR3 DNA is TGTGCCAGCAGCTCGGAGGTCGGGACAGGGTCCTACGAGCAGTACTTC. Amino acids: CASSSEVGTGSYEQYF.

This clonotype was counted a single time. The chain carries TRBV20-1 and TRBJ2-3; 13 bases are shared with TRBD2. CDR1 and CDR2 (germline): DFQATT, SNEGSKA (reference sequence). The CDR3 is 18 amino acids. The V and J ends lost 5 bases and 4 bases, in that order; junction bases with no gene match: 15. This CDR3 is CSAFPLLLAGGPPDTQYF. CDR3 sequence (DNA): TGCAGTGCTTTCCCCCTCTTACTAGCGGGGGGGCCCCCAGATACGCAGTATTTT.

The V gene is TRBV19, the J gene TRBJ2-3; D gene uncertain. V lost 3 bases and J lost 6, with 7 bases in between. The length of the CDR3 is 12 residues. Per germline, CDR1 LNHDA and CDR2 SQIVND (reference sequence). In nucleotides, the CDR3 is TGTGCCAGTAGTATGATCGCGGATACGCAGTATTTT. It is translated as CASSMIADTQYF.

The chain links TRBV2 to TRBJ2-1; the D is unclear. CDR1 SNHLY and CDR2 FYNNEI come from the germline V gene. V was clipped by 3 bases and J by 9 bases, with 6 bases between them. The CDR3 runs to 11 residues. The CDR3 loop is CASSDISEQFF. CDR3 nucleotide sequence: TGTGCCAGCAGTGACATATCTGAGCAGTTCTTC.

The genes are TRBV7-9 and TRBJ1-1; 9 positions match TRBD1. This CDR3 contains 12 residues. The V gene end was trimmed by 5 bases and the J gene end by 10 bases; junction bases not matched to a gene: 5. CDR1 is SEHNR, CDR2 FQNEAQ, per germline (reference sequence). CDR3 coding DNA: TGTGCCAGCAGCCCAGGGACAGGGCTAGCTTTCTTT. This sequence encodes CASSPGTGLAFF. The full variable domain, rest sourced from reference TRBV7-9 and TRBJ1-1, is DTGVSQNPRHKITKRGQNVTFRCDPISEHNRLYWYRQTLGQGPEFLTYFQNEAQLEKSRLLSDRFSAERPKGSFSTLEIQRTEQGDSAMYLCASSPGTGLAFFGQGTRLTVV.

J is TRBJ1-1 and V is TRBV29-1, with a possible D match to TRBD1 (5 bases). This CDR3 has 10 residues. Germline CDR1 reads SQVTM; CDR2 reads ANQGSEA. The CDR3 sequence is CSDDSREAFF. The CDR3 coding sequence is TGCAGTGACGACAGCCGTGAAGCTTTCTTT.

This sequence joins TRBV30 and TRBJ1-5; D gene uncertain. The V gene's germline CDR1 is GTSNPN and CDR2 SVGIG (reference sequence). The CDR3 contains 13 residues. Trimming took off 4 bases at V and 5 bases at J, with 12 bases between the two ends. The CDR3, as DNA: TGTGCCTGGAAGGTGGGGTACGATCAGCCCCAGCATTTT. Translated: CAWKVGYDQPQHF.

This clonotype showed up just once. The chain uses TRBV28 and TRBJ1-3; D is unclear. Germline V gives CDR1 MDHEN, CDR2 SYDVKM. The V end was cut by 5 bases, the J end by 4 bases, with 9 bases between. The CDR3 is 13 amino acids. CDR3 coding DNA: TGTGCCAGCAGTCACCCTTACGGAAACACCATATATTTT. This codes for CASSHPYGNTIYF.

The chain is built from TRBV28 and TRBJ2-5; D might be TRBD1 or TRBD2, each matching 5 bases. Looked up from germline, CDR1 is MDHEN and CDR2 is SYDVKM. Trimming pared 5 bases from V and 4 bases from J, leaving 20 bases between. The CDR3 covers 16 residues. In nucleotides, the CDR3 is TGTGCCAGCAGTCGAAAAGGTCCAGGGACGGTAGAGACCCAGTACTTC. It is translated as CASSRKGPGTVETQYF.

The chain is built from TRBV29-1 and TRBJ1-2; D possibly corresponds to TRBD1 (5 bases). The CDR3 consists of 10 residues. Trimming stripped 7 bases from V and 11 bases from J, with 14 bases between. Germline V gene data show CDR1 as SQVTM and CDR2 as ANQGSEA. The DNA of the CDR3 is TGCAGCGGTGGGGCCGAGACATACACCTTC. Amino acids: CSGGAETYTF.

This chain joins TRBV7-2 and TRBJ1-1, with no clear D. The CDR3 totals 13 residues. V dropped 4 bases and J dropped 4 bases, with 10 bases sitting between them. CDR1 is SGHTA, CDR2 FQGNSA, per germline. The CDR3 DNA is TGTGCCAGCAGCTCGCCGGGCCTCACTGAAGCTTTCTTT. The encoded protein is CASSSPGLTEAFF.

The CDR3 spells CASSQGLDVGTQYF. CDR3 DNA: TGCGCCAGCAGCCAAGGACTAGATGTCGGTACGCAGTATTTT. This chain uses TRBV5-1 with TRBJ2-3; 7 bases are shared with TRBD2. V trimming: 4 bases; J trimming: 8 bases; junction bases outside the gene matches: 10. This CDR3 contains 14 residues. Germline V lookup: CDR1 SGHRS, CDR2 YFSETQ.

V gene TRBV9 combines with J gene TRBJ1-4; D unresolved. This CDR3 comprises 15 residues. From germline, CDR1 is SGDLS and CDR2 YYNGEE. Trimming cost V 0 bases and J 3 bases, with 9 bases left between them. The CDR3 sequence is CASSVGGISNEKLFF. The DNA for the CDR3 is TGTGCCAGCAGCGTAGGGGGAATTTCTAATGAAAAACTGTTTTTT.

This sequence joins TRBV21-1 and TRBJ2-6; TRBD1 is the table's D call and was not checked against the DNA. TRBV21-1 has pseudogene status. The CDR3 length is 20 residues. The CDR3 DNA reads TGTGCCAGCAGCAAAGGGGGCGACAGGTGGATCTACTCTGGGGCCAACGTCCTGACTTTC. Protein product: CASSKGGDRWIYSGANVLTF.

This chain links TRBV6-6 with TRBJ2-1; D is uncertain. The CDR3 is made up of 15 amino acids. Per germline, CDR1 MNHNY and CDR2 SVGAGI (reference sequence). Deletions cut 5 bases from V and 4 bases from J, with 15 bases between. The CDR3 loop is CASSTPRLGYNEQFF. The CDR3, as DNA: TGTGCCAGCAGTACACCCCGACTCGGATACAATGAGCAGTTCTTC.